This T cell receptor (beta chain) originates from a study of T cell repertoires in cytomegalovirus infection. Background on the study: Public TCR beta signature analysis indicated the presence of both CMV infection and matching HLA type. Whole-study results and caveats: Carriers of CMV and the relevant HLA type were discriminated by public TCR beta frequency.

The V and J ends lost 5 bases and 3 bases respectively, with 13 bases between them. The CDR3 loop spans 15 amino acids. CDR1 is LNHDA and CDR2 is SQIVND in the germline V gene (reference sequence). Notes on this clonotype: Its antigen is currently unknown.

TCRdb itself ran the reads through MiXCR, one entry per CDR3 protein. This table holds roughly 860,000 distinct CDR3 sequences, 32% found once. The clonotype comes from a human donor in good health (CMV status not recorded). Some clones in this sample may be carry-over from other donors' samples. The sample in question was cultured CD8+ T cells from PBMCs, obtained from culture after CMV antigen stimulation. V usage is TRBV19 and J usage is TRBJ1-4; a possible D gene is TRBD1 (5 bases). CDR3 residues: CASSPSGTSNEKLFF. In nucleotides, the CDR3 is TGTGCCAGTAGTCCGTCAGGGACGTCTAATGAAAAACTGTTTTTT.